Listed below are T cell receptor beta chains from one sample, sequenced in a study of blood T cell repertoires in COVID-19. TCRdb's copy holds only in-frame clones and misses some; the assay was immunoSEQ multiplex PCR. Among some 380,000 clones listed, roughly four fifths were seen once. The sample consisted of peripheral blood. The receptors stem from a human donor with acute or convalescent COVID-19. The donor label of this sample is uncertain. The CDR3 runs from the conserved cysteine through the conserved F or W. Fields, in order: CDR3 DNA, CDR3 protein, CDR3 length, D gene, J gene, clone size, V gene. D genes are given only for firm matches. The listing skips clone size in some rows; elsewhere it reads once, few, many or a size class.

TGTGCCAGCAGCCAAGTAGGCGGCCGGTACAATGAGCAGTTCTTC,CASSQVGGRYNEQFF,15,NA,TRBJ2-1,once,TRBV14
TGTGCCAGCAGTTCCTCGGGACTAGCCTACAATGAGCAGTTCTTC,CASSSSGLAYNEQFF,15,TRBD2,TRBJ2-1,NA,TRBV6-2/TRBV6-3
TGTGCCAGCAGTACTAGCGGGGTGGGGGAGCTGTTTTTT,CASSTSGVGELFF,13,TRBD2,TRBJ2-2,few,TRBV6-5
TGTGCCAGCAGCTTGGGCAGGTTAGGGGACTATGGCTACACCTTC,CASSLGRLGDYGYTF,15,NA,TRBJ1-2,NA,TRBV5-4
TGCGCCAGCAGCCAAGTATCTTCGAGTACGCAGTATTTT,CASSQVSSSTQYF,13,NA,TRBJ2-3,few,TRBV4-1
TGTGCCAGCAGCTCTCCCAGGGGAACTGGAAACACCATATATTTT,CASSSPRGTGNTIYF,15,NA,TRBJ1-3,NA,TRBV7-2
TGTGCCAGCTCACCCCGGGACAGGACTTTCTTT,CASSPRDRTFF,11,TRBD1,TRBJ1-1,NA,TRBV18
TGTGCCAGCAGGCAACAGGGATCCTATAATTCACCCCTCCACTTT,CASRQQGSYNSPLHF,15,NA,TRBJ1-6,NA,TRBV6-5
TGTGCCATCGGAGCCAGCTATGGCTACACCTTC,CAIGASYGYTF,11,NA,TRBJ1-2,NA,TRBV10-3
TGTGCCGCCTCTCCCAACAATAGCGGGAACTACGAGCAGTACTTC,CAASPNNSGNYEQYF,15,TRBD2,TRBJ2-7,NA,TRBV10-3
TGTGCCAGCAGACAGGGGTTTCGTGGCTACACCTTC,CASRQGFRGYTF,12,TRBD1,TRBJ1-2,NA,TRBV25-1
TGCAGTGCTAGTCCGACTAGCAGCAGGGTAAATGAGCAGTTCTTC,CSASPTSSRVNEQFF,15,TRBD2,TRBJ2-1,NA,TRBV20-1
TGTGCCAGCAGCTTGGGGTACCCCAGCGGGGGGAGTAGCACAGATACGCAGTATTTT,CASSLGYPSGGSSTDTQYF,19,TRBD2,TRBJ2-3,NA,TRBV5-6
TGTGCCAGCTCACCGGGGGGGTCGGCCAATCAGCCCCAGCATTTT,CASSPGGSANQPQHF,15,NA,TRBJ1-5,few,TRBV18
TGTGCCAGTAGTATCGACAGGGGAAGCAATCAGCCCCAGCATTTT,CASSIDRGSNQPQHF,15,TRBD1,TRBJ1-5,NA,TRBV19
TGCAGCGTTGAATGGGGGCTAGCGGCCCAAGAGACCCAGTACTTC,CSVEWGLAAQETQYF,15,NA,TRBJ2-5,NA,TRBV29-1
TGTGCCAGCAGCTCCCCCCGGGACAGGCTCAACGAGCAGTACTTC,CASSSPRDRLNEQYF,15,TRBD1,TRBJ2-7,NA,TRBV7-9
TGTGCCAGCAGTACCGACAGGTGGGATCCTCAGCCCCAGCATTTT,CASSTDRWDPQPQHF,15,NA,TRBJ1-5,NA,TRBV28
TGTGCCAGCGGGGAAGGGGGCCGGGAGCTGTTTTTT,CASGEGGRELFF,12,TRBD1,TRBJ2-2,NA,TRBV5-6
TGTGCCTGGAGCCTCCCGAACACCATATATTTT,CAWSLPNTIYF,11,NA,TRBJ1-3,NA,TRBV30
TGTGCCAGCAGCTTGGCGGGGGCAGATACGCAGTATTTT,CASSLAGADTQYF,13,NA,TRBJ2-3,NA,TRBV5-8
TGCGCCAGCAGGAAGACCGGGACACCGAATGAAAAACTGTTTTTT,CASRKTGTPNEKLFF,15,NA,TRBJ1-4,NA,TRBV10-2
TGTGCCAGCAGTCAAGAGGGCTACAACACCGGGGAGCTGTTTTTT,CASSQEGYNTGELFF,15,NA,TRBJ2-2,NA,TRBV4-2
TGTGCCAGCAGTTCCTCTTGGGGGGGCAATCAGCCCCAGCATTTT,CASSSSWGGNQPQHF,15,NA,TRBJ1-5,NA,TRBV27
TGTGCCTGGAGTGTAGCGGGGGGGACTGAAGCTTTCTTT,CAWSVAGGTEAFF,13,NA,TRBJ1-1,once,TRBV30
TGTGCCAGCAGCTTCACAGAGGGCTATGGCTACACCTTC,CASSFTEGYGYTF,13,NA,TRBJ1-2,NA,TRBV7-9
TGTGCCAGCAGCTTGACTAGCGGGAGGGCCACAGATACGCAGTATTTT,CASSLTSGRATDTQYF,16,TRBD2,TRBJ2-3,few,TRBV7-9
TGTGCCAGCTCAAACGTTCAGGGGACCACTGAAGCTTTCTTT,CASSNVQGTTEAFF,14,NA,TRBJ1-1,NA,TRBV18
TGTGCCACCAGTGATCCCGGACAGCAAACAGATACGCAGTATTTT,CATSDPGQQTDTQYF,15,NA,TRBJ2-3,NA,TRBV24-1
TGTGCCAGTAGTAGAGGGGGATCGGATGGCTACACCTTC,CASSRGGSDGYTF,13,NA,TRBJ1-2,few,TRBV19
TGTGCCAGCAGGAAGGGGGGGTCCCAAAACATTCAGTACTTC,CASRKGGSQNIQYF,14,NA,TRBJ2-4,NA,TRBV6-5
TGTGCCACCAGTGAGCCCGGGACTTTCAATGAGCAGTTCTTC,CATSEPGTFNEQFF,14,NA,TRBJ2-1,NA,TRBV24-1
TGTGCCAGCAGCTTGGACAGGGTAATTAATTCACCCCTCCACTTT,CASSLDRVINSPLHF,15,NA,TRBJ1-6,NA,TRBV5-4
TGTGCCAGCAGTTCCCGACTAGAGGGCGACAATGAGCAGTTCTTC,CASSSRLEGDNEQFF,15,NA,TRBJ2-1,NA,TRBV28
TGTGCCAGCAGTGAGAGGGAAATGAACACTGAAGCTTTCTTT,CASSEREMNTEAFF,14,NA,TRBJ1-1,NA,TRBV2
TGTGCCAGCGCATCCTGGACAGGGGAGGATGAGCAGTTCTTC,CASASWTGEDEQFF,14,TRBD1,TRBJ2-1,few,TRBV7-9
TGTGCCAGCTCACCACCGGGGGGGAGGACCTACGAGCAGTACTTC,CASSPPGGRTYEQYF,15,TRBD2,TRBJ2-7,few,TRBV18
TGTGCCAGCAGCAGATCCAGGGGTGGTACTGAAGCTTTCTTT,CASSRSRGGTEAFF,14,NA,TRBJ1-1,NA,TRBV7-8
TGTGCCAGCTCACCACTCCGGACAGGGGGCGACTATGGCTACACCTTC,CASSPLRTGGDYGYTF,16,TRBD1,TRBJ1-2,NA,TRBV18
TGTGCCAGCAGCCGCAGACCCGGGGTCGAGCAGTACTTC,CASSRRPGVEQYF,13,NA,TRBJ2-7,once,TRBV7-9